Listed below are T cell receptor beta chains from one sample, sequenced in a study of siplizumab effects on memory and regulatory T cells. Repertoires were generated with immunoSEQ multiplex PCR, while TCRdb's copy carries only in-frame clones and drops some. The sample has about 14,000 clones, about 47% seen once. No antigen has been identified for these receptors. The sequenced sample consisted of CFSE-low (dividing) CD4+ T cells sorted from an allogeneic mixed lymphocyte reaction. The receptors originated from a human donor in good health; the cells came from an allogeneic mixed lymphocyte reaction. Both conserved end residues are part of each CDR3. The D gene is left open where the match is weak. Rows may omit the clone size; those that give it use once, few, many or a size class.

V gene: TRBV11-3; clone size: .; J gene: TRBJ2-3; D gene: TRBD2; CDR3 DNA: TGTGCCAGCAGCTTGGGGCCCCTAGCGGGAGGAGGCTACACAGATACGCAGTATTTT; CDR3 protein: CASSLGPLAGGGYTDTQYF
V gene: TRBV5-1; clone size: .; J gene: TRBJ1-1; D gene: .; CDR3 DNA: TGCGCCAGCAGCCAACACGGGATGAACACTGAAGCTTTCTTT; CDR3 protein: CASSQHGMNTEAFF
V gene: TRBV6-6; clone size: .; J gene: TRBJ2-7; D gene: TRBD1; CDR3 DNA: TGTGCCAGCAGCCACTCGGGACAGACGCACGAGCAGTACTTC; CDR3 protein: CASSHSGQTHEQYF
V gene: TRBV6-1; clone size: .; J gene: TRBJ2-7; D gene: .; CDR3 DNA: TGTGCCAGCAGAAGGGAAGTAGCGAGGGTCTACGAGCAGTACTTC; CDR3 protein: CASRREVARVYEQYF
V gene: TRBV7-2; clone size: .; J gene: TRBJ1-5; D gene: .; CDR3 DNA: TGTGCCAGCAGCCCGACTGGTCATCAGCCCCAGCATTTT; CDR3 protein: CASSPTGHQPQHF
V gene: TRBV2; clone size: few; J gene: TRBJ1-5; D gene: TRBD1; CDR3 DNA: TGTGCCAGCAGGGAACAGGGGTTCGAGAATCAGCCCCAGCATTTT; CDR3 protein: CASREQGFENQPQHF
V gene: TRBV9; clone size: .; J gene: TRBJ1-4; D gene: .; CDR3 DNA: TGTGCCAGCAGCGTAGCTCCAGACTCAGTTAATGAAAAACTGTTTTTT; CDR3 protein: CASSVAPDSVNEKLFF
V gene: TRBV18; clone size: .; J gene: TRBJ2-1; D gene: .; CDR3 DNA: TGTGCCAGCTCACCTCAATTGAACACCGAGCAGTTCTTC; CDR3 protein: CASSPQLNTEQFF
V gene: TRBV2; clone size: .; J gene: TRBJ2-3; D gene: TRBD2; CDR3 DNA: TGTGCCAGCAGTGAGATAGCGGGAATGCTAAGCGATACGCAGTATTTT; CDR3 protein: CASSEIAGMLSDTQYF
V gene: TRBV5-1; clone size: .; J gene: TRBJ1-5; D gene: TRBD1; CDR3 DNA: TGCGCCAGCAGCTTGGGCTTCACCGGGACAGGGGGCCACCAGCCCCAGCATTTT; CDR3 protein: CASSLGFTGTGGHQPQHF
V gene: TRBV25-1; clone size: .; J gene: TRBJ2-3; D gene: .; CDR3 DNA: TGTGCCAGCAGTGAATTAGGGGGCGGGACTGGTGGGGATACGCAGTATTTT; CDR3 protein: CASSELGGGTGGDTQYF
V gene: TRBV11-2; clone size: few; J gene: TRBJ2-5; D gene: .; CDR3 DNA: TGTGCCAGCAGCCCGGACGGCCCCCAAGAGACCCAGTACTTC; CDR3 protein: CASSPDGPQETQYF
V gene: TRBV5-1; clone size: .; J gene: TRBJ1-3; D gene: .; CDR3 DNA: TGCGCCAGCAGCTTGGCCGGTGTTTCTTCCGGAAACACCATATATTTT; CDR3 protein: CASSLAGVSSGNTIYF
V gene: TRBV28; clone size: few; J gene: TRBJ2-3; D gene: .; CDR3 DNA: TGTGCCAGCAGTCCACCGGGACTTAGCACAGATACGCAGTATTTT; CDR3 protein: CASSPPGLSTDTQYF
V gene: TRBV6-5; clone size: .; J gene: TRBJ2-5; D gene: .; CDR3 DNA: TGTGCCAGCAGTTACTCAGGGGGCGCGGGGGAGACCCAGTACTTC; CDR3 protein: CASSYSGGAGETQYF
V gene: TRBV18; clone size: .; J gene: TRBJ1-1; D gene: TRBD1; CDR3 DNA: TGTGCCAGCTCGGGACAGAAAAACACTGAAGCTTTCTTT; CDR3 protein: CASSGQKNTEAFF
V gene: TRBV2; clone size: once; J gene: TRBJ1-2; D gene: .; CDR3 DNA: TGTGCCAGCAGTGAAGCGTCAATGCGCTATGGCTACACCTTC; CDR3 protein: CASSEASMRYGYTF
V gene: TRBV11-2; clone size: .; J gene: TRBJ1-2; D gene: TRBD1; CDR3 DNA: TGTGCCAGCAGCTTAGTCGGATTGCAGGGGGATGGCTACACCTTC; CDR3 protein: CASSLVGLQGDGYTF
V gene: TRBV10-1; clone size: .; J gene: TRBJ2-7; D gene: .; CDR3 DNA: TGCGCCAGCAGGACCTCCTACGAGCAGTACTTC; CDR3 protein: CASRTSYEQYF
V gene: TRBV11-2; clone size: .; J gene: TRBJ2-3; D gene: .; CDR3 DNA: TGTGCCAGCAGCCGCCCCGTGGGGGATACGCAGTATTTT; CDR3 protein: CASSRPVGDTQYF
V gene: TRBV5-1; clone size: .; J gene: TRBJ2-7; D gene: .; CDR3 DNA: TGCGCCAGCAGCTGGCGGGACGGCACCTTCTCCTACGAGCAGTACTTC; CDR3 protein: CASSWRDGTFSYEQYF
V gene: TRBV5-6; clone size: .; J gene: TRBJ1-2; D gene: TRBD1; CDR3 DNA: TGTGCCAGCAGCCTTGCTGGACAGGGCTCGAGCTATGGCTACACCTTC; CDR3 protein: CASSLAGQGSSYGYTF
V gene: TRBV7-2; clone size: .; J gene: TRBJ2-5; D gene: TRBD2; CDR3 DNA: TGTGCCAGCAGCCTGGCCGGGGGGGCGATGGGAGAGACCCAGTACTTC; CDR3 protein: CASSLAGGAMGETQYF
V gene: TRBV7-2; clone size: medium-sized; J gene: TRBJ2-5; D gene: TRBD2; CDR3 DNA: TGTGCCAGCAGCTTAGCGGCTAGCGGGGGGCAAGAGACCCAGTACTTC; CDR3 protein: CASSLAASGGQETQYF
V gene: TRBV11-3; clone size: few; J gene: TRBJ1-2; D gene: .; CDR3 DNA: TGTGCCAGCAGCTCCCCCGTTGGCGCCACACAGGGAGACTATGGCTACACCTTC; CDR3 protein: CASSSPVGATQGDYGYTF
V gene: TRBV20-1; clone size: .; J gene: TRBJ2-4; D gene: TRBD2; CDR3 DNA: TGCAGTGCGGGTGGCTGGGGGGGCTTC; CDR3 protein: CSAGGWGGF
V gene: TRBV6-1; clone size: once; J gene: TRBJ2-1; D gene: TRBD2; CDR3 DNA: TGTGCCAGCAGTGAACTAGCGGCGTTCTTC; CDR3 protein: CASSELAAFF
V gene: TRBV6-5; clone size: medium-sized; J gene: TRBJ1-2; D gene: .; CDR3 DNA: TGTGCCAGCAGTTACGAGGGTTCGGGCTATGGCTACACCTTC; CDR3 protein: CASSYEGSGYGYTF
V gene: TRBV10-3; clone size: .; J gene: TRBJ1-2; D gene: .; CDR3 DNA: TGTGCCATCCATGGAGGGGTAGAGTATGGCTACACCTTC; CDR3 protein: CAIHGGVEYGYTF
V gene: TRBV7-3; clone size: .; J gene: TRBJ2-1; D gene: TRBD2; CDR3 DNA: TGTGCCAGGGACACTAGCGGGAGTTACCGCAATGAGCAGTTCTTC; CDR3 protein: CARDTSGSYRNEQFF
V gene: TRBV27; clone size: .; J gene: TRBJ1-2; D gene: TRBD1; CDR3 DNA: TGTGCCAGCAGTCCCCGGCAGGGGGTTGGCTACACCTTC; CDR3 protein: CASSPRQGVGYTF
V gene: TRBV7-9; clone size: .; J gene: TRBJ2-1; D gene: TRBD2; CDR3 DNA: TGTGCCAGCAGCCTAGCGGGGGGCCCCGATGAGCAGTTCTTC; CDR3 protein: CASSLAGGPDEQFF
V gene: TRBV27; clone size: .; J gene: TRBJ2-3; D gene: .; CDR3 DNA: TGTGCCAGCAGTGTTTGGTCCAAAAGCACAGATACGCAGTATTTT; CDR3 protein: CASSVWSKSTDTQYF